The 17 T cell receptor beta chains given below trace back to one sample, sequenced in a study of OX40 agonist ivuxolimab in advanced cancers. Assay: immunoSEQ multiplex PCR; the TCRdb copy retains only in-frame clones and omits some. The data hold roughly 92,000 clones, with about 92% observed a single time. Sequenced material: CD4+ or CD8+ T cells sorted from blood, taken in a trial of the OX40 agonist ivuxolimab. The receptors derive from an adult with an advanced solid tumor such as melanoma, head and neck, liver or kidney cancer.

The V call is TRBV12-5, the J call TRBJ2-2; D is possibly TRBD1 (5 bases). Trimming cost V 3 bases and J 0 bases, with 26 bases left between them. The CDR3 sequence is 21 residues long. Germline V gene sequence: CDR1 LGHNT, CDR2 FRNRAP. CDR3 bases: TGTGCTAGTGGTTTCAAAAACCTGTCAGGGCGCCTGGACCCGAACACCGGGGAGCTGTTTTTT. Translating gives CASGFKNLSGRLDPNTGELFF.

The genes are TRBV30 and TRBJ2-1; 16 bases match TRBD2. In germline, CDR1 is GTSNPN, CDR2 SVGIG (reference sequence). This CDR3 has 18 residues. Trimming cost V 0 bases and J 8 bases; bases outside gene matches: 10. The CDR3 here is CAWSVEGAGLAGGDEQFF. The CDR3 coding sequence is TGTGCCTGGAGTGTAGAGGGGGCGGGACTAGCGGGAGGGGATGAGCAGTTCTTC.

V is TRBV28 and J is TRBJ2-7; TRBD1 matches at 8 bases. The CDR3 loop spans 16 amino acids. Germline CDR1 MDHEN, CDR2 SYDVKM. The V and J ends lost 8 bases and 3 bases, in that order; junction bases with no gene match: 15. The CDR3, as DNA: TGTGCCAGCCGGGAGCCTACAGGGACAGGAGGCTACGAGCAGTACTTC. This codes for CASREPTGTGGYEQYF.

This clone was seen once. The rearrangement joins TRBV19 to TRBJ1-5, with D unresolved. Germline V lookup: CDR1 LNHDA, CDR2 SQIVND (reference sequence). The CDR3 has 15 amino acids. Trimming removed 3 bases at V and 4 bases at J, with 13 bases between. DNA of the CDR3: TGTGCCAGTAGTATGGGGTCGGGAACTAATCAGCCCCAGCATTTT. As protein: CASSMGSGTNQPQHF.

The chain couples TRBV10-3 to TRBJ1-1, with TRBD1 matching over 7 bases. Unmatched junction bases numbered 9, after V lost 6 bases and J lost 5 bases. The germline gives CDR1 ENHRY, CDR2 SYGVKD. This CDR3 spans 14 amino acids. CDR3 region: CAIRGEGARTEAFF. The CDR3 nucleotides read TGTGCCATCAGGGGGGAGGGGGCTAGAACTGAAGCTTTCTTT.

V gene TRBV2 combines with J gene TRBJ2-5; D may be TRBD1 (5 bases). This CDR3 has 12 amino acids. From germline, CDR1 is SNHLY and CDR2 FYNNEI. Trimming cost V 8 bases and J 0 bases, with 7 bases left between them. CDR3 sequence: CASQGNQETQYF. DNA of the CDR3: TGTGCCAGCCAGGGAAACCAAGAGACCCAGTACTTC.

This sequence joins TRBV28 and TRBJ1-2; TRBD1 matches at 7 bases. The germline V gene has CDR1 MDHEN and CDR2 SYDVKM. V lost 7 bases and J lost 4; bases outside the gene matches: 15. This CDR3 contains 16 residues. The CDR3 spells CASNPPHRGAGYGYTF. DNA of the CDR3: TGTGCCAGCAACCCACCTCACAGGGGCGCGGGCTATGGCTACACCTTC.

The genes are TRBV13 and TRBJ2-7, with 10 bases aligning to TRBD1. CDR3 size: 15 residues. CDR1 is PRHDT, CDR2 FYEKMQ, per germline (reference sequence). After removal of 4 bases from V and 4 bases from J, the junction contained 7 bases not matched to a gene. CDR3: CASSYDRGLTYEQYF. CDR3 sequence (DNA): TGTGCCAGCAGCTATGACAGGGGGCTCACGTACGAGCAGTACTTC.

The gene calls are TRBV4-3 and TRBJ2-7; TRBD2 agrees at 8 bases. Germline V CDR1 and CDR2: LGHNA, YSLEER. The CDR3 runs to 17 residues. The junction had 10 bases not matched to a gene; V was cut back by 0 bases and J by 3 bases. CDR3 sequence (DNA): TGCGCCAGCAGCCAAGATTACGGACTAGCCAGAGTCTACGAGCAGTACTTC. Its translation is CASSQDYGLARVYEQYF.

CDR3 protein: CASSSYGRDEQFF. CDR3 sequence (DNA): TGTGCCAGCAGCTCTTATGGGCGGGATGAGCAGTTCTTC. The chain carries TRBV9 and TRBJ2-1, with D perhaps TRBD2 (5 bases). Germline V gene lookup returns CDR1 SGDLS and CDR2 YYNGEE. The CDR3 is 13 amino acids. V shed 4 bases and J shed 8 bases, with 13 bases lying between them.

This clone was recorded only once. The chain links TRBV5-1 to TRBJ2-5; TRBD2 is a possible D gene (5 bases). The ends were cut back, 0 bases at V and 2 bases at J, with 8 bases in the middle. The CDR3 runs 14 residues. The germline gives CDR1 SGHRS, CDR2 YFSETQ. The CDR3 coding sequence is TGCGCCAGCAGCTTGGCGGGGTCACAAGAGACCCAGTACTTC. Translating gives CASSLAGSQETQYF.

This clone was detected once. The CDR3 spells CASSQELSGGARETQYF. The CDR3, as DNA: TGCGCCAGCAGCCAAGAGTTGAGCGGGGGGGCCCGTGAGACCCAGTACTTC. The chain employs TRBV4-3 and TRBJ2-5; 10 bases map to TRBD2. CDR3 length equals 17 residues. Germline V gives CDR1 LGHNA, CDR2 YSLEER. J was trimmed by 5 bases and V by 0 bases; bases with no gene match: 9.

This clone is a singleton in its sample. V gene TRBV7-9 combines with J gene TRBJ2-1; D is unresolved. CDR3 length: 13 amino acids. V shed 5 bases and J shed 0 bases, with 5 bases lying between them. Germline V gene data show CDR1 as SEHNR and CDR2 as FQNEAQ (reference sequence). The CDR3 bases are TGTGCCAGCAGCCCCGCCTCCTACAATGAGCAGTTCTTC. As protein: CASSPASYNEQFF. Together with reference TRBV7-9 and TRBJ2-1, the CDR3 gives the full variable domain: DTGVSQNPRHKITKRGQNVTFRCDPISEHNRLYWYRQTLGQGPEFLTYFQNEAQLEKSRLLSDRFSAERPKGSFSTLEIQRTEQGDSAMYLCASSPASYNEQFFGPGTRLTVL.

This rearrangement joins TRBV27 to TRBJ2-4; tentative D call: TRBD1 (6 bases). Germline CDR1 reads MNHEY; CDR2 reads SMNVEV (reference sequence). With 4 bases removed from V and 0 bases from J, the gap between germline ends came to 10 bases. The CDR3 contains 15 residues. The CDR3 sequence is CASSSGAGAKNIQYF. CDR3 nucleotide sequence: TGTGCCAGCAGTTCAGGGGCGGGAGCCAAAAACATTCAGTACTTC.

V is TRBV21-1 and J is TRBJ1-1; the listed D gene, TRBD1, was not tested against the DNA. TRBV21-1 is tagged as a pseudogene. This CDR3 spans 13 amino acids. The CDR3 coding sequence is TGTGCCAGCAGGTTACAGGGGGACACTGAAGCTTTCTTT. Its protein is CASRLQGDTEAFF.

The rearrangement joins TRBV6-1 to TRBJ2-7; either TRBD1 or TRBD2 may supply D (5 bases each). Germline V gives CDR1 MNHNS, CDR2 SASEGT. This CDR3 is 14 amino acids long. Trimming stripped 4 bases from V and 2 bases from J, with 12 bases between. Here the CDR3 reads CASSVRGFTYEQYF. For the CDR3, the DNA is TGTGCCAGCAGTGTTCGGGGCTTTACCTACGAGCAGTACTTC.

In this sample, this clone turned up once. The genes are TRBV29-1 and TRBJ2-7, with D possibly matching TRBD2 (6 bases). The CDR3 is 12 amino acids. Trimming took 4 bases from V and 6 from J, leaving 13 bases between them. Germline assignment: CDR1 SQVTM and CDR2 ANQGSEA. The CDR3 sequence is CSVVSGVSEQYF. The CDR3 bases are TGCAGCGTTGTATCGGGAGTTAGCGAGCAGTACTTC.